A single T cell receptor beta chain is shown here with its context. Its antigen is unidentified. Germline V gives CDR1 MNHNS, CDR2 SASEGT. This CDR3 is 11 amino acids long. V was pared by 9 bases and J by 9 bases, with 9 bases between. Three nested ARM-PCR rounds with V-beta and C-beta primers built TCRB libraries. Unique molecular identifiers were not described for the libraries. MiXCR, run by TCRdb on the multiplex PCR reads, gives a single entry per CDR3 protein. The sample contains around 9,300 distinct CDR3 sequences, just under 75% of which appear only once. This entry belongs to a study of tumor-infiltrating lymphocytes in glioblastoma multiforme. Study-wide results and caveats: Unequal TCR RNA per T cell might skew measured clone sizes.

This receptor was obtained from a male donor with glioblastoma. The sample was brain tumor tissue. This chain links TRBV6-1 with TRBJ1-6; D remains ambiguous. This CDR3 is CASRELSPLHF. CDR3 nucleotides: TGTGCCAGTCGGGAGCTTTCACCCCTCCACTTT.